Below, 28 T cell receptor beta chains from the same sample are listed, as sequenced in a study of shared T cell receptors in the human thymus (dated by TCRdb to 2020 to 2022). Library prep was done by the immunoSEQ multiplex PCR assay. TCRdb limited this immuneACCESS table to in-frame rearrangements with V and J called. A share of clones is missing; checked studies link under half to unresolved V genes, and the rest is unexplained. This sample comprises approximately 660,000 clones, roughly 90% of them detected only once. The ten top clones hold approximately 0.01% of the sample. These data were likewise used in another study, on human thymus T cells.

Source material: thymocytes. Receptors originate from a boy younger than two with a congenital heart defect. Donor details come from another sample of the same person, matched by shared clones.

The gene calls are TRBV19 and TRBJ1-5, with D possibly TRBD1 on 5 matching bases. In germline, CDR1 is LNHDA, CDR2 SQIVND (reference sequence). CDR3 size: 13 residues. V lost 3 bases, J lost 6 bases, and 9 bases lay in between. CDR3 amino acids: CASSIGGAQPQHF. The CDR3 nucleotides are TGTGCCAGTAGTATTGGAGGGGCTCAGCCCCAGCATTTT.

This chain links TRBV28 with TRBJ2-7; 8 bases are a match to TRBD1. Per the germline V gene, CDR1 is MDHEN and CDR2 is SYDVKM. The length of the CDR3 is 18 residues. The V segment lost 2 bases and the J segment 4 bases; nucleotides outside the gene matches: 16. For the CDR3, the DNA is TGTGCCAGCAGTTTAGGGACAGGAGGAAAGGGCCGGGGATACGAGCAGTACTTC. This sequence encodes CASSLGTGGKGRGYEQYF.

The rearrangement joins TRBV27 to TRBJ2-7; 10 bases match TRBD2. The junction had 20 bases not matched to a gene; V was cut back by 4 bases and J by 2 bases. This CDR3 has 20 residues. CDR1 and CDR2 (germline): MNHEY, SMNVEV (reference sequence). The CDR3 DNA reads TGTGCCAGCAGTTCACTATCCGGCCCCCGGACTAGCGGCCGAACCTACGAGCAGTACTTC. Protein sequence: CASSSLSGPRTSGRTYEQYF.

The chain carries TRBV5-6 and TRBJ2-5, with 11 bases identical to TRBD2. V was pared by 4 bases and J by 1 base, with 6 bases of the junction left unmatched. From germline, CDR1 is SGHDT and CDR2 YYEEEE. The CDR3 is 16 residues long. The CDR3, as DNA: TGTGCCAGCAGCCCGTCCGGGACTAGCGGCCAAGAGACCCAGTACTTC. It is translated as CASSPSGTSGQETQYF. Filled out from reference TRBV5-6 and TRBJ2-5, the complete variable domain reads DAGVTQSPTHLIKTRGQQVTLRCSPKSGHDTVSWYQQALGQGPQFIFQYYEEEERQRGNFPDRFSGHQFPNYSSELNVNALLLGDSALYLCASSPSGTSGQETQYFGPGTRLLVL.

The chain links TRBV7-8 to TRBJ2-1, with TRBD1 matching over 7 bases. J was trimmed by 6 bases and V by 1 base; bases with no gene match: 6. The germline V gene has CDR1 SGHVS and CDR2 FQNEAQ. CDR3 length: 15 residues. In DNA, the CDR3 is TGTGCCAGCAGCTTAGTGGTAGACAGGGTCAATGAGCAGTTCTTC. It yields the protein CASSLVVDRVNEQFF.

This clone was detected a few times. The chain combines TRBV12-1 with TRBJ2-7; the D call TRBD2 from the table was never checked on the DNA. TRBV12-1 is classified as a pseudogene. This CDR3 has 14 residues. The CDR3 region has the DNA TGTGCCAGCAGCTTGAGGAGGGGTTCGTTACTGCAGTACTTC. Its protein is CASSLRRGSLLQYF.

CDR3 region: CASRTTGGAYEQYF. The DNA for the CDR3 is TGTGCCAGCAGAACAACGGGGGGGGCCTACGAGCAGTACTTC. This chain uses TRBV5-4 with TRBJ2-7; TRBD2 agrees at 8 bases. With V trimmed by 5 bases and J by 2 bases, 6 bases remained unmatched. Germline loops: CDR1 SGHNT, CDR2 YYREEE (reference sequence). The CDR3 length is 14 residues.

This clone has more than one count but fewer than ten. This chain joins TRBV11-2 and TRBJ2-1, with D possibly being TRBD1 (6 bases). Trimming removed 6 bases from V and 8 bases from J, with 14 bases in between. This CDR3 has 13 residues. Germline V lookup: CDR1 SGHAT, CDR2 FQNNGV. CDR3 sequence: CASRHTWGHEQFF. The CDR3 DNA reads as TGTGCCAGCAGACACACTTGGGGGCATGAGCAGTTCTTC.

This clone came up a few times. The DNA of the CDR3 is TGTGCCAGCAGTGAATACCGACCAGCGGGGGCCTCCTACGAGCAGTACTTC. Its protein is CASSEYRPAGASYEQYF. V and J are TRBV2 and TRBJ2-7, with 8 bases identical to TRBD2. The J segment lost 0 bases and the V segment lost 2 bases, leaving 9 bases of the junction unmatched. Germline V CDR1 and CDR2: SNHLY, FYNNEI. The CDR3 runs 17 residues.

The chain employs TRBV7-8 and TRBJ2-7; TRBD2 matches 8 bases. Per germline, CDR1 SGHVS and CDR2 FQNEAQ. This CDR3 is built from 17 residues. The J segment lost 4 bases and the V segment lost 0 bases, leaving 11 bases of the junction unmatched. The CDR3 region is CASSLAGTRGFRYEQYF. The CDR3 DNA reads as TGTGCCAGCAGCTTAGCGGGGACTAGGGGGTTTCGTTACGAGCAGTACTTC.

J is TRBJ1-3 and V is TRBV10-2; D remains unclear. Per germline, CDR1 WSHSY and CDR2 SAAADI. V was pared by 0 bases and J by 0 bases, with 9 bases between. The CDR3 is 16 amino acids. In nucleotides, the CDR3 is TGCGCCAGCAGTGAGTCGGAGACCACCTCTGGAAACACCATATATTTT. It encodes CASSESETTSGNTIYF.

The chain is built from TRBV5-4 and TRBJ2-5; TRBD2 agrees at 13 bases. CDR3 size: 15 residues. The V gene end was trimmed by 5 bases and the J gene end by 3 bases; junction bases not matched to a gene: 4. Germline V CDR1 and CDR2: SGHNT, YYREEE (reference sequence). CDR3 sequence (DNA): TGTGCCAGCAGACGCGGGACTAGCGGGAAAGAGACCCAGTACTTC. Translating gives CASRRGTSGKETQYF.

The chain couples TRBV27 to TRBJ2-5; D not certain. CDR3 length: 12 amino acids. V was shortened by 3 bases and J by 2 bases, with 4 bases between the two germline ends. From germline, CDR1 is MNHEY and CDR2 SMNVEV (reference sequence). This CDR3 is CASSFLQETQYF. CDR3 in DNA: TGTGCCAGCAGTTTCCTTCAAGAGACCCAGTACTTC.

V is TRBV9 and J is TRBJ1-4, with 10 positions matching TRBD1. This CDR3 comprises 16 residues. Germline assignment: CDR1 SGDLS and CDR2 YYNGEE. J was trimmed by 8 bases and V by 0 bases; bases with no gene match: 7. The CDR3 is CASSVETGGPEEKLFF. CDR3 DNA sequence: TGTGCCAGCAGCGTAGAGACAGGGGGCCCGGAGGAAAAACTGTTTTTT.

The CDR3 reads CASSLGRPAIPEQYF. The CDR3 nucleotides read TGTGCCAGCAGCTTGGGGCGGCCGGCGATCCCAGAGCAGTACTTC. The chain recombines TRBV5-6 with TRBJ2-5; no definite D call. Germline CDR1 is SGHDT and CDR2 is YYEEEE. V shed 0 bases and J shed 11 bases, with 20 bases lying between them. CDR3 length: 15 residues. Complete variable domain (other parts from reference TRBV5-6 and TRBJ2-5): DAGVTQSPTHLIKTRGQQVTLRCSPKSGHDTVSWYQQALGQGPQFIFQYYEEEERQRGNFPDRFSGHQFPNYSSELNVNALLLGDSALYLCASSLGRPAIPEQYFGPGTRLLVL.

This clone was counted once. The chain couples TRBV25-1 to TRBJ1-2; 8 positions agree with TRBD1. CDR1 and CDR2 from the germline V gene are MGHDK and SYGVNS. With V trimmed by 1 base and J by 6 bases, 10 bases remained unmatched. CDR3 length: 16 residues. CDR3 region: CASSEWGRTGNDGYTF. The CDR3 DNA is TGTGCCAGCAGTGAATGGGGAAGGACAGGGAACGATGGCTACACCTTC.

This chain joins TRBV13 and TRBJ2-1; 14 nucleotides line up with TRBD2. The CDR3 sequence is 18 residues long. V was clipped by 1 base and J by 5 bases; unmatched bases: 7. Looked up from germline, CDR1 is PRHDT and CDR2 is FYEKMQ (reference sequence). The DNA for the CDR3 is TGTGCCAGCAGCTTAGATCCCCCGACTAGCGGGGGGGACAATGAGCAGTTCTTC. Protein product: CASSLDPPTSGGDNEQFF.

The chain combines TRBV14 with TRBJ2-7; 11 bases align to TRBD1. CDR1 and CDR2 from the germline V gene are SGHDN and FVKESK. V lost 0 bases and J lost 3; bases outside the gene matches: 4. The CDR3 runs to 16 residues. The CDR3 DNA reads TGTGCCAGCAGCCAAGATGGGACAGGGGGGTACTACGAGCAGTACTTC. It codes for CASSQDGTGGYYEQYF.

The J gene is TRBJ2-7, the V gene TRBV7-2; D gene unclear. Deletions cut 2 bases from V and 0 bases from J, with 8 bases between. The V gene's germline CDR1 is SGHTA and CDR2 FQGNSA. The length of the CDR3 is 14 residues. The CDR3 nucleotides read TGTGCCAGCAGCTTAAGAGTTAGCTCCTACGAGCAGTACTTC. This gives the protein CASSLRVSSYEQYF.

In regard to this clone: Other DNA sequences from this sample encode an identical CDR3 as well. The genes are TRBV4-2 and TRBJ2-7; TRBD1 agrees at 9 bases. CDR3 length: 15 residues. Trimming at V came to 3 bases and at J to 0 bases, leaving 3 bases not matched to a gene. Germline V gene lookup returns CDR1 LGHNA and CDR2 YNFKEQ. CDR3 region: CASSQGDRASYEQYF. As DNA, the CDR3 is TGTGCCAGCAGCCAGGGGGACAGGGCCTCCTACGAGCAGTACTTC.

The gene calls are TRBV6-5 and TRBJ2-3; TRBD2 agrees at 8 bases. Germline CDR1 and CDR2: MNHEY and SVGAGI. The CDR3 consists of 15 residues. The J segment lost 4 bases and the V segment lost 8 bases, leaving 11 bases of the junction unmatched. The CDR3 loop reads CASGHKAGGADTQYF. DNA for the CDR3: TGTGCCAGCGGCCACAAGGCGGGAGGCGCAGATACGCAGTATTTT.

V is TRBV7-2 and J is TRBJ2-7; 10 bases match TRBD2. With 0 bases clipped from V and 4 bases from J, the junction kept 12 bases outside the gene matches. The CDR3 sequence is 18 residues long. Per germline, CDR1 SGHTA and CDR2 FQGNSA. The CDR3 nucleotides are TGTGCCAGCAGCTTAGCAGTCCAGCGGGAGGGCCACAGGTACGAGCAGTACTTC. Translating it yields CASSLAVQREGHRYEQYF.

This clone was detected once. V usage is TRBV10-3 and J usage is TRBJ2-1, with 15 bases fitting TRBD2. This CDR3 has 17 residues. Trimming at V came to 0 bases and at J to 7 bases, leaving 4 bases not matched to a gene. Germline CDR1 is ENHRY and CDR2 is SYGVKD. DNA of the CDR3: TGTGCCATCAGTGAGTCGAGGACTAGCGGGAGGGTAAATGAGCAGTTCTTC. This codes for CAISESRTSGRVNEQFF.

CDR3 sequence (DNA): TGTGCCAGCAGCTCGGGTCGCGGGAGCTCCTACGAGCAGTACTTC. Translated: CASSSGRGSSYEQYF. The chain combines TRBV11-3 with TRBJ2-7; TRBD2 aligns across 7 bases. The germline CDR1 and CDR2 sequences are SGHNT and YENEEA. The CDR3 has 15 residues. V trimming: 4 bases; J trimming: 0 bases; junction bases outside the gene matches: 6.

The rearrangement uses TRBV27 and TRBJ2-2; maybe TRBD2 (6 bases). Trimming left V 7 bases short and J 5 bases short, with 20 bases between. Germline V gene sequence: CDR1 MNHEY, CDR2 SMNVEV (reference sequence). This CDR3 is built from 16 residues. For the CDR3, the DNA is TGTGCCAGCAAGCCGCTGAGGCGGGATGGGACCGGGGAGCTGTTTTTT. The encoded protein is CASKPLRRDGTGELFF.

The count of this clone is one. V and J are TRBV4-1 and TRBJ1-5; 7 positions agree with TRBD1. This CDR3 contains 17 residues. With V trimmed by 0 bases and J by 3 bases, 8 bases remained unmatched. Germline V gene sequence: CDR1 MGHRA, CDR2 YSYEKL. The CDR3 coding sequence is TGCGCCAGCAGCCAAGAGGACAGGCCCCTCACCAATCAGCCCCAGCATTTT. This gives the protein CASSQEDRPLTNQPQHF.

The genes are TRBV6-1 and TRBJ1-5; 9 positions match TRBD1. Germline V CDR1 and CDR2: MNHNS, SASEGT. V shed 2 bases and J 6 bases; nucleotides not matched to a gene: 8. The CDR3 extends over 16 amino acids. The CDR3 loop reads CASSENKTGGGQPQHF. The CDR3 DNA reads as TGTGCCAGCAGTGAAAATAAAACAGGGGGCGGTCAGCCCCAGCATTTT.

V gene TRBV28 combines with J gene TRBJ2-7; 8 bases are a match to TRBD1. This CDR3 contains 14 residues. V lost 7 bases, J lost 2 bases, and 7 bases stayed unmatched. The germline V gene encodes CDR1 MDHEN and CDR2 SYDVKM. This CDR3 is CASTSTGEPYEQYF. In DNA, the CDR3 is TGTGCCAGCACCTCGACAGGGGAACCCTACGAGCAGTACTTC.